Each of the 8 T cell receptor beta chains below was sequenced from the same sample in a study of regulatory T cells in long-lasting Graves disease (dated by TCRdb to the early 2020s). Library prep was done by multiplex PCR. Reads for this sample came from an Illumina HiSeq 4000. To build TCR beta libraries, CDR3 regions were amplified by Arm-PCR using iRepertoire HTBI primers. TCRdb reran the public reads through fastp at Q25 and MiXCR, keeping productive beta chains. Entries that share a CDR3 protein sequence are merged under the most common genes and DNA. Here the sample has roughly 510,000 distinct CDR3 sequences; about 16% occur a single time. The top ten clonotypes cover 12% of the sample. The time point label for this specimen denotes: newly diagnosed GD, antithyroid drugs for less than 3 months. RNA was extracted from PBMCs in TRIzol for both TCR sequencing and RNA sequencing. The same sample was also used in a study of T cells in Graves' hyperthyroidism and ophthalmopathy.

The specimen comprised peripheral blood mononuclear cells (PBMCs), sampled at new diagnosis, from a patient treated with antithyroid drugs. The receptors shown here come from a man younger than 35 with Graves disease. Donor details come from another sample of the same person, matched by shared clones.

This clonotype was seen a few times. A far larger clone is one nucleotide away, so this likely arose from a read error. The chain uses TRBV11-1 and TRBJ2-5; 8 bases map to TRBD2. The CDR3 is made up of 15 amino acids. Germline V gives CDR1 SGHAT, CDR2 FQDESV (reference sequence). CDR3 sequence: CASGFSGSYQETQYF. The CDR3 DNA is TGTGCCAGCGGCTTCAGCGGGAGTTACCAAGAGACCCAGTACTTC.

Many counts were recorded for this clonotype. The CDR3, as DNA: TGTGCCAGCACCCCACGGGGGGAGCTCAACGAGCAGTACTTC. This gives the protein CASTPRGELNEQYF. This chain connects TRBV7-8 to TRBJ2-7, with TRBD2 identical over 7 bases. V gave up 7 bases and J gave up 5 bases; unmatched junction bases: 11. Germline loops: CDR1 SGHVS, CDR2 FQNEAQ. The CDR3 length is 14 residues.

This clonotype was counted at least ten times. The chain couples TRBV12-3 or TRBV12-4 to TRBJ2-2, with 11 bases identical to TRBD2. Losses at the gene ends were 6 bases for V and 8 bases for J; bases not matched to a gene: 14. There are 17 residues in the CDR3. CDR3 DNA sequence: TGTGCCAGCAGGCAGCTAGCGGGAGGCCCCGGTGTGGGGGAGCTGTTTTTT. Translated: CASRQLAGGPGVGELFF.

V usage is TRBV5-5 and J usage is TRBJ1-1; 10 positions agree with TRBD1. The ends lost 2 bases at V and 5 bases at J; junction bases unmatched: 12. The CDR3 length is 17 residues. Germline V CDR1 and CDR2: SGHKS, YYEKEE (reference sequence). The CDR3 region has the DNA TGTGCCAGCAGCTTCGGCGGGACAGGGGTTGTAGGGACTGAAGCTTTCTTT. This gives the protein CASSFGGTGVVGTEAFF.

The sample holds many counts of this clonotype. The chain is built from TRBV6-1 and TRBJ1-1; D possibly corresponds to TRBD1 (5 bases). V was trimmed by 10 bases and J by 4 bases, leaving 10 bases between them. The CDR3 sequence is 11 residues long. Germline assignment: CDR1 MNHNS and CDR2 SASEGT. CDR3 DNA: TGTGCCACGGGACGGCTCACTGAAGCTTTCTTT. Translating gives CATGRLTEAFF.

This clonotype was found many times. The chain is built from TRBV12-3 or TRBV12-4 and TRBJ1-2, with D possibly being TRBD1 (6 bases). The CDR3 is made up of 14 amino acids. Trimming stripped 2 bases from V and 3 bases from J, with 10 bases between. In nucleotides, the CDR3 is TGTGCCAGCAGTTTACAGGGGCACTACTATGGCTACACCTTC. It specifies CASSLQGHYYGYTF.

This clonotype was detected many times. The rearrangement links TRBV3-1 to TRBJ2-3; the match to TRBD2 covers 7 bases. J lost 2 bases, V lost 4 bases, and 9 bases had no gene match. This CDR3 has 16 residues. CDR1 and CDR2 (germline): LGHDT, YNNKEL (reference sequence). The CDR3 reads CASSPLGGSTTDTQYF. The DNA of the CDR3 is TGTGCCAGCAGCCCCCTGGGCGGGAGTACCACAGATACGCAGTATTTT.

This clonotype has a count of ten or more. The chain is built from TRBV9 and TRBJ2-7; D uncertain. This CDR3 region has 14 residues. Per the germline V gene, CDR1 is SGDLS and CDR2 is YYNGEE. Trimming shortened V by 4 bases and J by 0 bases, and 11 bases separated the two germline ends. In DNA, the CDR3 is TGTGCCAGCAGCATATGGGATAGCTCCTACGAGCAGTACTTC. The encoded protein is CASSIWDSSYEQYF.